A single sample gave rise to the 32 T cell receptor beta chains below, sequenced in a study of blood T cells in healthy people across ages. Alongside a J-beta primer mix, a sample-barcoded 5' primer served in a second PCR lasting roughly 6 to 11 cycles. Each CDR3 protein gets one entry after TCRdb re-called the 5' RACE reads with MiXCR. The sample includes more than 1.4 million distinct CDR3 sequences, roughly 40% of them seen just once. Sequencing was performed on blood. The receptors originated from a woman aged 18-29 years in good health.

V and J are TRBV27 and TRBJ2-7; 8 bases are shared with TRBD2. CDR1 is MNHEY, CDR2 SMNVEV, per germline (reference sequence). Losses at the gene ends were 2 bases for V and 0 bases for J; bases not matched to a gene: 3. The CDR3 sequence is 15 residues long. CDR3 residues: CASSLKAGASYEQYF. The CDR3 DNA reads TGTGCCAGCAGTTTAAAAGCGGGAGCCTCCTACGAGCAGTACTTC.

This clonotype was seen more than once but under ten times. CDR3 coding DNA: TGTGCCAGCAGCTCCGGATTAGGGACAGCTAACACTGAAGCTTTCTTT. Translating it yields CASSSGLGTANTEAFF. This chain links TRBV9 with TRBJ1-1, with TRBD1 matching over 7 bases. Trimming took 4 bases from V and 2 from J; bases not matched to a gene: 11. From germline, CDR1 is SGDLS and CDR2 YYNGEE. The CDR3 sequence is 16 residues long.

This clonotype was seen a few times. The V and J genes are TRBV3-1 and TRBJ2-1, with a possible D match to TRBD1 (6 bases). V lost 0 bases and J 0 bases, leaving 12 bases between the germline ends. CDR3 length: 17 amino acids. Germline V CDR1 and CDR2: LGHDT, YNNKEL (reference sequence). Here the CDR3 reads CASSQDLGTSSYNEQFF. The CDR3 DNA reads TGTGCCAGCAGCCAAGATCTTGGGACAAGCTCCTACAATGAGCAGTTCTTC.

This clonotype appeared a few times. The rearrangement links TRBV4-1 to TRBJ1-5; TRBD1 matches 7 bases. The CDR3 has 16 amino acids. Germline CDR1 and CDR2: MGHRA and YSYEKL. The V and J ends lost 2 bases and 3 bases, in that order; junction bases with no gene match: 7. The CDR3 DNA is TGCGCCAGCAGCCAACCCGAACAGGGGCACAATCAGCCCCAGCATTTT. This translates into CASSQPEQGHNQPQHF.

J is TRBJ2-2 and V is TRBV10-3; D gene ambiguous. Germline lookup yields CDR1 ENHRY and CDR2 SYGVKD. This CDR3 has 12 amino acids. The V gene lost 8 bases and the J gene lost 5 bases, with 9 bases spanning the gap. The CDR3 nucleotides read TGTGCCATCGATAGAGGAACCGGGGAGCTGTTTTTT. Protein: CAIDRGTGELFF.

The rearrangement links TRBV5-6 to TRBJ1-1; no reliable D call. CDR1 is SGHDT, CDR2 YYEEEE, per germline. Trimming removed 0 bases at V and 0 bases at J, with 9 bases between. The CDR3 extends over 15 amino acids. CDR3 loop: CASSLEVALNTEAFF. In nucleotides, the CDR3 is TGTGCCAGCAGCTTGGAGGTAGCTTTGAACACTGAAGCTTTCTTT.

The chain couples TRBV6-5 to TRBJ2-4; 12 positions match TRBD2. The J call may be wrong; the DNA end is better matched by TRBJ2-7. This CDR3 contains 15 residues. Germline loops: CDR1 MNHEY, CDR2 SVGAGI. CDR3 sequence reads: CASRETSGRKNEQYF. The DNA for the CDR3 is TGTGCCAGCAGGGAGACTAGCGGGAGAAAGAACGAGCAGTACTTC.

V and J are TRBV6-2 or TRBV6-3 and TRBJ2-7; TRBD1 aligns across 7 bases. CDR1 and CDR2 from the germline V gene are MNHEY and SVGEGT. V was pared by 7 bases and J by 3 bases, with 9 bases of the junction left unmatched. This CDR3 spans 14 amino acids. The CDR3 loop reads CASNSRDSNYEQYF. In nucleotides, the CDR3 is TGTGCCAGCAACTCCCGGGACAGTAACTACGAGCAGTACTTC.

This sequence joins TRBV6-5 and TRBJ1-3; D unresolved. Trimming left V 0 bases short and J 2 bases short, with 11 bases between. Germline CDR1 reads MNHEY; CDR2 reads SVGAGI. The CDR3 covers 16 residues. The CDR3 DNA reads as TGTGCCAGCAGTTACTCGGCCGGATTAACTGGAAACACCATATATTTT. Translated: CASSYSAGLTGNTIYF.

The J gene is TRBJ2-3, the V gene TRBV9; TRBD2 is a possible D gene (6 bases). Germline V CDR1 and CDR2: SGDLS, YYNGEE. There are 19 residues in the CDR3. The V end was cut by 3 bases, the J end by 0 bases, with 23 bases between. CDR3 residues: CASSASGTPNSPSTDTQYF. CDR3 coding DNA: TGTGCCAGCAGCGCCTCCGGGACTCCCAACTCGCCTAGCACAGATACGCAGTATTTT.

This clonotype was seen only a few times. The V call is TRBV7-8, the J call TRBJ2-5; 7 bases agree with TRBD1. This CDR3 region has 16 residues. J gave up 3 bases and V 5 bases, and 12 bases lay outside the gene matches. Per the germline V gene, CDR1 is SGHVS and CDR2 is FQNEAQ. CDR3 protein: CASSPRSGTAKETQYF. CDR3 DNA: TGTGCCAGCAGCCCCAGGTCCGGGACAGCAAAAGAGACCCAGTACTTC.

This clonotype has just one count. CDR3 loop: CASSQKGTSGGAVTQYF. The CDR3 DNA is TGTGCCAGCAGCCAGAAGGGAACTAGCGGGGGGGCGGTTACGCAGTATTTT. The genes are TRBV7-3 and TRBJ2-3; the match to TRBD2 covers 13 bases. The CDR3 has 17 amino acids. Germline CDR1 SGHTA, CDR2 FQGTGA. The junction had 13 bases not matched to a gene; V was cut back by 5 bases and J by 8 bases.

V is TRBV7-9 and J is TRBJ1-2; 11 nucleotides match TRBD1. With V trimmed by 4 bases and J by 6 bases, 7 bases remained unmatched. In germline, CDR1 is SEHNR, CDR2 FQNEAQ (reference sequence). This CDR3 contains 15 residues. CDR3 residues: CASSSGTGGRNGYTF. In nucleotides, the CDR3 is TGTGCCAGCAGCTCAGGGACAGGGGGTAGAAATGGCTACACCTTC.

The CDR3 DNA reads as TGCGCCAGCAGCCCGGCGGACCGTACTACGGACGAGCAGTACTTC. Protein sequence: CASSPADRTTDEQYF. The chain couples TRBV4-1 to TRBJ2-1, with D unclear. The J call could be wrong; TRBJ2-7 is a better fit for the DNA end. Per the germline V gene, CDR1 is MGHRA and CDR2 is YSYEKL. This CDR3 has 15 amino acids.

This clonotype has more than one count but fewer than ten. The CDR3 coding sequence is TGTGCCAGCAGCCAAGACGTTGCGGGTTCCGGGAGGAGTCCTGAAGCTTTCTTT. Amino acid sequence: CASSQDVAGSGRSPEAFF. This chain joins TRBV4-2 and TRBJ1-1, with no clear D. V was pared by 0 bases and J by 6 bases, with 23 bases between. Germline CDR1 is LGHNA and CDR2 is YNFKEQ. The CDR3 runs 18 residues.

Details on this clonotype: At one of its ends the junction is not consistent with the germline gene, which may arise from a read error. The chain combines TRBV4-1 with TRBJ1-1, with TRBD1 as a possible D gene (6 bases). Germline lookup yields CDR1 MGHRA and CDR2 YSYEKL. CDR3 length equals 15 residues. This CDR3 is CASSQGVDRATEVFF. In DNA form, the CDR3 reads TGCGCCAGCAGCCAGGGGGTGGACAGAGCGACTGAAGTTTTCTTT.

This chain uses TRBV9 with TRBJ2-1; D gene ambiguous. CDR3 length equals 14 residues. Germline CDR1 SGDLS, CDR2 YYNGEE. V shed 0 bases and J shed 4 bases, with 8 bases lying between them. CDR3 loop: CASSVETLYNEQFF. The CDR3 DNA is TGTGCCAGCAGCGTAGAGACTCTGTACAATGAGCAGTTCTTC.

The chain combines TRBV2 with TRBJ2-5; 7 bases are shared with TRBD1. This CDR3 comprises 15 residues. J was trimmed by 5 bases and V by 4 bases; bases with no gene match: 10. Germline lookup yields CDR1 SNHLY and CDR2 FYNNEI. CDR3 coding DNA: TGTGCCAGCAGTGGGTCAAGGGGGCAGGAGGAGACCCAGTACTTC. Protein sequence: CASSGSRGQEETQYF.

The chain couples TRBV6-1 to TRBJ2-7; D is unclear. V gave up 5 bases and J gave up 6 bases, with 5 bases separating them. Germline V lookup: CDR1 MNHNS, CDR2 SASEGT. The CDR3 has 10 amino acids. DNA for the CDR3: TGTGCCAGCAGTACTCTCGAGCAGTACTTC. Protein sequence: CASSTLEQYF.

The rearrangement links TRBV3-1 to TRBJ2-5; 8 nucleotides agree with TRBD2. The CDR3 runs to 15 residues. In germline, CDR1 is LGHDT, CDR2 YNNKEL (reference sequence). V was pared by 4 bases and J by 5 bases, with 9 bases of the junction left unmatched. The CDR3 loop reads CASSLASAGGETQYF. CDR3 sequence (DNA): TGTGCCAGCAGCCTGGCATCCGCGGGAGGTGAGACCCAGTACTTC.

V and J are TRBV30 and TRBJ2-5, with a weak D call TRBD2 (6 bases). Per the germline V gene, CDR1 is GTSNPN and CDR2 is SVGIG (reference sequence). V was pared by 4 bases and J by 6 bases, with 9 bases between. The length of the CDR3 is 11 residues. CDR3 bases: TGTGCCTGGACTGCGGGGAAGACCCAGTACTTC. Translating it yields CAWTAGKTQYF.

This chain joins TRBV20-1 and TRBJ2-5; 8 bases are shared with TRBD2. Trimming at V came to 5 bases and at J to 11 bases, leaving 16 bases not matched to a gene. This CDR3 comprises 14 residues. Per the germline V gene, CDR1 is DFQATT and CDR2 is SNEGSKA (reference sequence). Here the CDR3 DNA reads TGCAGTGCTGCCAACGGGGGGGCAAGTAATGAGCAGTACTTC. Protein product: CSAANGGASNEQYF.

This clonotype was seen a handful of times. CDR3 loop: CSATDRDALGEQYF. Written as DNA, the CDR3 is TGCAGTGCTACCGACAGGGATGCCCTTGGGGAGCAGTACTTC. The V call is TRBV20-1, the J call TRBJ2-7, with 7 bases identical to TRBD1. Germline V gene lookup returns CDR1 DFQATT and CDR2 SNEGSKA (reference sequence). The V segment lost 4 bases and the J segment 7 bases; nucleotides outside the gene matches: 13. The CDR3 totals 14 residues.

This chain joins TRBV6-2 or TRBV6-3 and TRBJ1-1; TRBD1 matches 8 bases. V lost 5 bases and J lost 6; bases outside the gene matches: 8. The CDR3 length is 14 residues. CDR1 is MNHEY, CDR2 SVGEGT, per germline. The CDR3 bases are TGTGCCAGCAGTACCACGGACAGGGTTGCTGAAGCTTTCTTT. Translation: CASSTTDRVAEAFF.

Only a few counts were recorded for this clonotype. This sequence joins TRBV10-3 and TRBJ2-7, with D perhaps TRBD2 (6 bases). Germline V gene data show CDR1 as ENHRY and CDR2 as SYGVKD. Trimming took off 4 bases at V and 2 bases at J, with 18 bases between the two ends. The CDR3 length is 16 residues. CDR3 DNA sequence: TGTGCCATCAGTGCACAAGGTGGAGGGGTCGCCTACGAGCAGTACTTC. Translating it yields CAISAQGGGVAYEQYF.

This clonotype occurred a few times. The V and J genes are TRBV5-1 and TRBJ2-3, with D perhaps TRBD2 (6 bases). The V end was cut by 1 base, the J end by 9 bases, with 21 bases between. This CDR3 has 16 residues. The germline V gene has CDR1 SGHRS and CDR2 YFSETQ. CDR3 bases: TGCGCCAGCAGCTTGACAACTAGCCCACCTGGGGGAACGCAGTATTTT. This translates into CASSLTTSPPGGTQYF.

V is TRBV7-8 and J is TRBJ2-1, with 8 bases aligning to TRBD2. The CDR3 is made up of 15 amino acids. With V trimmed by 5 bases and J by 10 bases, 13 bases remained unmatched. Looked up from germline, CDR1 is SGHVS and CDR2 is FQNEAQ. In DNA, the CDR3 is TGTGCCAGCAGCATTAGTGGGACTAGGGATTTCGAGCAGTTCTTC. It encodes CASSISGTRDFEQFF.

This sequence joins TRBV7-9 and TRBJ2-3; no clear D. The CDR3 is 17 residues long. The germline CDR1 and CDR2 sequences are SEHNR and FQNEAQ (reference sequence). V was pared by 3 bases and J by 3 bases, with 19 bases between. The CDR3 sequence: CASSFGPVSRSTDTQYF. Written as DNA, the CDR3 is TGTGCCAGCAGCTTCGGGCCCGTAAGCAGGAGTACAGATACGCAGTATTTT.

The chain combines TRBV9 with TRBJ1-1; possibly TRBD1 for D (6 bases). Germline loops: CDR1 SGDLS, CDR2 YYNGEE. This CDR3 spans 14 amino acids. V was pared by 5 bases and J by 2 bases, with 13 bases between. The CDR3 nucleotides are TGTGCCAGCAGGGAAGAGGGGGGAAACACTGAAGCTTTCTTT. Translating it yields CASREEGGNTEAFF.

This clonotype was counted between two and nine times. V usage is TRBV10-3 and J usage is TRBJ2-7; TRBD1 matches at 7 bases. With 8 bases clipped from V and 5 bases from J, the junction kept 6 bases outside the gene matches. The CDR3 has 12 amino acids. Germline assignment: CDR1 ENHRY and CDR2 SYGVKD. This chain's CDR3 is CAIGQAFDEQYF. In DNA form, the CDR3 reads TGTGCCATCGGACAGGCTTTCGACGAGCAGTACTTC.

The chain joins TRBV9 to TRBJ2-1; TRBD2 matches at 9 bases. CDR1 SGDLS and CDR2 YYNGEE come from the germline V gene. CDR3 length: 17 residues. The ends lost 3 bases at V and 7 bases at J; junction bases unmatched: 14. CDR3 in amino acids: CASSASGLALAGNEQFF. CDR3 sequence (DNA): TGTGCCAGCAGCGCTAGCGGACTAGCGTTAGCGGGGAATGAGCAGTTCTTC.

The chain is built from TRBV14 and TRBJ2-1, with 9 bases aligning to TRBD2. The CDR3 totals 18 residues. V lost 3 bases and J lost 0; bases outside the gene matches: 9. Germline values: CDR1 SGHDN, CDR2 FVKESK. CDR3 in amino acids: CASSHALGSGSSYNEQFF. CDR3 coding DNA: TGTGCCAGCAGCCATGCCTTAGGTAGCGGGAGCTCCTACAATGAGCAGTTCTTC.